The source of this T cell receptor beta chain is a study of blood T cell repertoires in COVID-19 (dated by TCRdb to the early 2020s). With regard to the full study: The collaborator samples originated in the United States, Italy and Spain and spanned the acute and convalescent phases of COVID-19. The material from the prospective study consisted of cDNA or gDNA derived from T cells, B-cell-depleted T cells, or PBMCs. A freely available public database, intended as a resource for researchers studying the immune response to SARS-CoV-2, is where the repertoires were released. Where HLA class I and class II types were available, the types were taken from metadata supplied by the sample provider, not from assay-based typing. Sample metadata almost always included a de-identified subject ID, COVID-19 status, age in years and sex. Samples came from the ongoing ImmuneRACE study (first 160 participants) plus 1,254 subjects from 6 global collaborators. Subjects who had been exposed to COVID-19, were actively infected with it, or had recovered from it provided the deeply sampled blood TCRbeta repertoires that made up the dataset.

Paper-wide results and their limitations: How much clinical and demographic metadata was included differed by source and by participant, and the metadata was provided uncurated.

Samples from volunteer blood donors who had recovered from COVID-19 were contributed by a second Seattle source. Whole blood was collected in K2EDTA tubes by collaborating institutions according to the institutions' own protocols. Collaborator samples were shipped for TCRbeta analysis as frozen whole blood, isolated PBMCs, or DNA extracted from either sample type. To note about this clone: What this receptor recognizes is not known. Base quality data are lacking; no much larger clone is found one base away.

The CDR3 numbers 14 residues from cysteine through phenylalanine. The only DNA kept is the CDR3, 42 bases in frame from the first base. CDR1 and CDR2, looked up from the germline V gene (reference sequence), are GTSNPN and SVGIG. V sheds 0 bases and J sheds 0 bases, leaving 6 bases between their ends. TCRbeta CDR3 regions were amplified from genomic DNA by means of the immunoSEQ Assay, a bias-controlled multiplex PCR. As for how the authors treated the data: Within the assay, amplification of reference gene primers was used to estimate how many nucleated cells each sample contained. Sequence reads were collapsed and filtered to measure the absolute abundance of every unique TCRbeta CDR3 rearrangement. Productive Simpson clonality was computed per sample as the square root of Simpson's diversity index over productive rearrangements. TCRdb retrieved this table from immuneACCESS and kept in-frame rearrangements only. Not all clones are present; in checked studies, unresolved V genes account for under half, and no reason is known for the remainder. D and trimming come from the DNA, and the V and J calls and clone size come from that table. Counted in this sample were about 220,000 clones; approximately 84% of them appeared once. Of the sample, approximately 3% is held by the ten largest clones.

The TCR was taken from a woman in her twenties or thirties who had recovered from COVID-19. Sequences were obtained from peripheral blood. The chain was built from TRBV30 and TRBJ1-5; no confident D gene assignment can be made. The sequenced DNA is TGTGCCTGGAGTGTATCAGGTAGCAATCAGCCCCAGCATTTT. It translates as CAWSVSGSNQPQHF.